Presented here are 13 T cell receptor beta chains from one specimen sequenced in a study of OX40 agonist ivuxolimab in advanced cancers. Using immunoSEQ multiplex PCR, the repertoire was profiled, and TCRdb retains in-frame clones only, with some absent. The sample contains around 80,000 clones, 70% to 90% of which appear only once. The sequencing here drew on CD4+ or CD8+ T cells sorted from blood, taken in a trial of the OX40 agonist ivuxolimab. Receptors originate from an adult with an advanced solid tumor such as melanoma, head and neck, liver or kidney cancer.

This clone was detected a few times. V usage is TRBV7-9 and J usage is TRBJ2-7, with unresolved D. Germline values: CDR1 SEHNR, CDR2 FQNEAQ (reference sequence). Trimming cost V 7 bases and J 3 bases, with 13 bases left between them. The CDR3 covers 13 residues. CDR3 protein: CASTPGPNYEQYF. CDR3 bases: TGTGCCAGCACTCCGGGCCCGAACTACGAGCAGTACTTC.

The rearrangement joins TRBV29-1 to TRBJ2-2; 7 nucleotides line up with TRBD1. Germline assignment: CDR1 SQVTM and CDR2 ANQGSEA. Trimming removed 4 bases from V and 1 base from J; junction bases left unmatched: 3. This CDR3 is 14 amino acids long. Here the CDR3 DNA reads TGCAGCGTTGGACAGGGCGGGAACACCGGGGAGCTGTTTTTT. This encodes CSVGQGGNTGELFF.

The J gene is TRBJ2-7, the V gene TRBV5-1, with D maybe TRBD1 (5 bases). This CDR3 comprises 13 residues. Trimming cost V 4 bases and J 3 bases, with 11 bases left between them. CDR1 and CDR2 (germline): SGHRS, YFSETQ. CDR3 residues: CASSMGLFYEQYF. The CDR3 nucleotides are TGCGCCAGCAGCATGGGGCTCTTCTACGAGCAGTACTTC.

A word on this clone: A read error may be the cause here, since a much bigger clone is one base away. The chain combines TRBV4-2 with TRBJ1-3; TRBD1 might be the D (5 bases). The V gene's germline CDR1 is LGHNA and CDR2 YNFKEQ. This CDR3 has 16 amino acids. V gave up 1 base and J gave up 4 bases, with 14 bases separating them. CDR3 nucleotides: TGTGCCAGCAGCCAAGGGGGGGGGATCCTCGGAAACACCATATATTTT. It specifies CASSQGGGILGNTIYF.

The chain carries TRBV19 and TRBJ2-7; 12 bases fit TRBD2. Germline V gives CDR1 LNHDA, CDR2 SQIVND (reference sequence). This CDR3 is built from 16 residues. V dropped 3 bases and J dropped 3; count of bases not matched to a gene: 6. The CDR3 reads CASSIRLAGAYYEQYF. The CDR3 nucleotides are TGTGCCAGTAGTATTAGACTAGCGGGGGCCTACTACGAGCAGTACTTC.

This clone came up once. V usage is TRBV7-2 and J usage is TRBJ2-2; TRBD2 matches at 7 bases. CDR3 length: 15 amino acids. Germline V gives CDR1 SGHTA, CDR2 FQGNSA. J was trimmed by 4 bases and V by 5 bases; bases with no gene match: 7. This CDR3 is CASSGRAIRTGELFF. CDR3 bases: TGTGCCAGCAGCGGGAGGGCCATCCGCACCGGGGAGCTGTTTTTT.

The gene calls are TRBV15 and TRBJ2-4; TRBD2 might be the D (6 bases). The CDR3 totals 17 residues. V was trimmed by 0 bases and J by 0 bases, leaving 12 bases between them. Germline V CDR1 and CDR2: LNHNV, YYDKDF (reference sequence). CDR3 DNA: TGTGCCACCAGCAGAGACGCGGGGCCTCTAGCCAAAAACATTCAGTACTTC. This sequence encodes CATSRDAGPLAKNIQYF.

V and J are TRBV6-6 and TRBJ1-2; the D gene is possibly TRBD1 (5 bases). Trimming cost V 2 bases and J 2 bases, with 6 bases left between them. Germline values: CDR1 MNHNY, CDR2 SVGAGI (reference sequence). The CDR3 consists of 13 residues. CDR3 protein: CASSYNRNYGYTF. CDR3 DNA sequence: TGTGCCAGCAGTTACAACAGGAACTATGGCTACACCTTC.

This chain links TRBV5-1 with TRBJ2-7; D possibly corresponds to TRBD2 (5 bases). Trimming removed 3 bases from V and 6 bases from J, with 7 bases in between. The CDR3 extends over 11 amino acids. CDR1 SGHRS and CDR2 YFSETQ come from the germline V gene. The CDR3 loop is CASSSGSEQYF. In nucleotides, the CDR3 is TGCGCCAGCAGCTCGGGAAGCGAGCAGTACTTC.

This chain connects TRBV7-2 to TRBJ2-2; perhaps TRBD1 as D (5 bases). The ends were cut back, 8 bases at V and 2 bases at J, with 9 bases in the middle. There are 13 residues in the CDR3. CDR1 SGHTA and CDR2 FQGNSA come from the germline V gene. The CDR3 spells CASSQGNTGELFF. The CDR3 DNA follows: TGTGCCAGCTCGCAGGGAAACACCGGGGAGCTGTTTTTT.

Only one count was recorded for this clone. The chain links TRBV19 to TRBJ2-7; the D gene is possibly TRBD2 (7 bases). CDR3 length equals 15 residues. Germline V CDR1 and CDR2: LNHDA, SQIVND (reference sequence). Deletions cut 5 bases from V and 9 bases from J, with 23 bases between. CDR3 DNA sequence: TGTGCCAGTAGTTCGCCAGGGGAGGGTGTTGGTCGGCAGTACTTC. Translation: CASSSPGEGVGRQYF.

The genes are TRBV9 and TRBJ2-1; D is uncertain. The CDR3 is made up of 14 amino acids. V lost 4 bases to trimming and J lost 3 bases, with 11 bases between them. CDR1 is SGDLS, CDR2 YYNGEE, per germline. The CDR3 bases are TGTGCCAGCAGCCCCTTCACCAACTACAATGAGCAGTTCTTC. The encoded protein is CASSPFTNYNEQFF.

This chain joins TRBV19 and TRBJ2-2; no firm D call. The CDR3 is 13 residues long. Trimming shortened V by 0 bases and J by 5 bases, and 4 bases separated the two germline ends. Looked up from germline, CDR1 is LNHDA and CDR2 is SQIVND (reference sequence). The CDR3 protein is CASSIDLTGELFF. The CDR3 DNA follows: TGTGCCAGTAGTATAGATCTAACCGGGGAGCTGTTTTTT.